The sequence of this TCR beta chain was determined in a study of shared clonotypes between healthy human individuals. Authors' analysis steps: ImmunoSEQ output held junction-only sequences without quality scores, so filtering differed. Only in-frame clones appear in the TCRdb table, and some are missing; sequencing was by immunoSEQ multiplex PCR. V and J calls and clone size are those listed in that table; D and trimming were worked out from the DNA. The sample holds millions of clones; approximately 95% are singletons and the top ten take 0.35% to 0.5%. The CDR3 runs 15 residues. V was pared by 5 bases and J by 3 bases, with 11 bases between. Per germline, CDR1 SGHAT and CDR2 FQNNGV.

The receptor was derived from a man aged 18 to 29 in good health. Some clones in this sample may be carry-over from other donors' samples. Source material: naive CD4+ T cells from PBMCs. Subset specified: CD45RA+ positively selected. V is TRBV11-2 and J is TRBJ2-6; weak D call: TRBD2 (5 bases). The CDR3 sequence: CASSPMGVGANVLTF. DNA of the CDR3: TGTGCCAGCAGCCCTATGGGAGTTGGGGCCAACGTCCTGACTTTC.